This T cell receptor (beta chain) was captured in a study of OX40 agonist ivuxolimab in advanced cancers. A note on the overall study: Ivuxolimab was a fully human IgG2 agonistic monoclonal antibody targeting the costimulatory receptor OX40 (CD134). Intravenous ivuxolimab was administered to patients every 2 weeks at six dose levels: 0.01, 0.1, 0.3, 1.5, 3 and 10 mg/kg. Among the approximately 54 dose-escalation patients, some 20 had hepatocellular carcinoma, roughly 15 melanoma, 9 renal cell carcinoma and 9 head and neck cancer. In the dose-escalation cohort, approximately 82% of patients were male, and the mean age was around 60 years, with a range of about 23 to 80. Patients were allowed to have had prior anti-PD-1, anti-PD-L1 or anti-CTLA-4 therapy, and approximately 40% of the dose-escalation patients had been treated with checkpoint inhibitors. Partial responses occurred in three dose-escalation patients: two with cutaneous melanoma and one with hepatocellular carcinoma. The point of sequencing TCRbeta in the periphery was to test whether ivuxolimab changed TCR sequence diversity and drove clonal T-cell expansion. The paper describes the monotherapy dose-escalation part (N ≈ 49 patients) of the phase I trial of ivuxolimab. What the authors observed across the whole study: Low levels of normalized T-cell clonal expansion were also seen in some patients who did not respond. In the 0.1-3.0 mg/kg groups, partial responders had among the lowest normalized peripheral clonal expansion, particularly in CD8+ T cells. The antigen specificity of the peripheral T cells that underwent clonal expansion was not determined. At doses of 0.1 to 3.0 mg/kg, clonal expansion of both CD4+ and CD8+ blood T cells was observed from baseline to week 6. After ivuxolimab, expanded clones were on average more numerous among CD8+ T cells than among CD4+ T cells.

Comment on this clone: What this receptor recognizes is not known. No much larger clonotype is one base removed from it; base qualities were not supplied.

The CDR3 numbers 13 residues from cysteine through phenylalanine. Solely the CDR3 DNA is kept, with 39 bases framed from the first base. CDR1 is given as SGHTA and CDR2 as FQGTGA, both from the germline V gene. V sheds 5 bases and J sheds 3 bases, leaving 10 bases between their ends. Genomic DNA was isolated from the sorted cells so that the TCRbeta CDR3 region could be sequenced. The immunoSEQ Assay was used to sequence the TCRbeta CDR3 regions. Imported from immuneACCESS, the table was reduced by TCRdb to in-frame sequences with V and J called. These copies leave out some clones; in studies compared against another copy, an unresolved V gene accounts for under half, and the cause of the remainder is not known. This sample gives tens of thousands of clones in total; about 86% of them show up just once. The top ten clonotypes cover 5.5% to 7% of the sample. Patients with a history of autoimmune disease or receiving systemic immunosuppression were excluded from the trial. Peripheral blood for TCR sequencing was drawn from every dose cohort at baseline, at cycle 4 day 1 and at cycle 7 day 1. The samples were drawn from a first-in-human, open-label, multicenter phase I dose-escalation trial of ivuxolimab. Adults with locally advanced or metastatic head and neck squamous cell, hepatocellular, melanoma or renal cell carcinoma were enrolled in the trial. Before TCR sequencing, CD4+ and CD8+ T cells were separately sorted from peripheral blood.

The sample here was CD4+ or CD8+ T cells sorted from blood, taken in a trial of the OX40 agonist ivuxolimab. The clonotype originates from an adult with an advanced solid tumor such as melanoma, head and neck, liver or kidney cancer. Recombination connected TRBV7-3 to TRBJ1-1; the D gene lacks a confident call. This receptor carries the CDR3 CASSRDRDTEAFF. The nucleotides are TGTGCCAGCAGCCGCGATCGGGACACTGAAGCTTTCTTT. The CDR3, completed at both ends by the reference TRBV7-3 and TRBJ1-1 genes, gives the full variable domain GAGVSQTPSNKVTEKGKYVELRCDPISGHTALYWYRQSLGQGPEFLIYFQGTGAADDSGLPNDRFFAVRPEGSVSTLKIQRTERGDSAVYLCASSRDRDTEAFFGQGTRLTVV.